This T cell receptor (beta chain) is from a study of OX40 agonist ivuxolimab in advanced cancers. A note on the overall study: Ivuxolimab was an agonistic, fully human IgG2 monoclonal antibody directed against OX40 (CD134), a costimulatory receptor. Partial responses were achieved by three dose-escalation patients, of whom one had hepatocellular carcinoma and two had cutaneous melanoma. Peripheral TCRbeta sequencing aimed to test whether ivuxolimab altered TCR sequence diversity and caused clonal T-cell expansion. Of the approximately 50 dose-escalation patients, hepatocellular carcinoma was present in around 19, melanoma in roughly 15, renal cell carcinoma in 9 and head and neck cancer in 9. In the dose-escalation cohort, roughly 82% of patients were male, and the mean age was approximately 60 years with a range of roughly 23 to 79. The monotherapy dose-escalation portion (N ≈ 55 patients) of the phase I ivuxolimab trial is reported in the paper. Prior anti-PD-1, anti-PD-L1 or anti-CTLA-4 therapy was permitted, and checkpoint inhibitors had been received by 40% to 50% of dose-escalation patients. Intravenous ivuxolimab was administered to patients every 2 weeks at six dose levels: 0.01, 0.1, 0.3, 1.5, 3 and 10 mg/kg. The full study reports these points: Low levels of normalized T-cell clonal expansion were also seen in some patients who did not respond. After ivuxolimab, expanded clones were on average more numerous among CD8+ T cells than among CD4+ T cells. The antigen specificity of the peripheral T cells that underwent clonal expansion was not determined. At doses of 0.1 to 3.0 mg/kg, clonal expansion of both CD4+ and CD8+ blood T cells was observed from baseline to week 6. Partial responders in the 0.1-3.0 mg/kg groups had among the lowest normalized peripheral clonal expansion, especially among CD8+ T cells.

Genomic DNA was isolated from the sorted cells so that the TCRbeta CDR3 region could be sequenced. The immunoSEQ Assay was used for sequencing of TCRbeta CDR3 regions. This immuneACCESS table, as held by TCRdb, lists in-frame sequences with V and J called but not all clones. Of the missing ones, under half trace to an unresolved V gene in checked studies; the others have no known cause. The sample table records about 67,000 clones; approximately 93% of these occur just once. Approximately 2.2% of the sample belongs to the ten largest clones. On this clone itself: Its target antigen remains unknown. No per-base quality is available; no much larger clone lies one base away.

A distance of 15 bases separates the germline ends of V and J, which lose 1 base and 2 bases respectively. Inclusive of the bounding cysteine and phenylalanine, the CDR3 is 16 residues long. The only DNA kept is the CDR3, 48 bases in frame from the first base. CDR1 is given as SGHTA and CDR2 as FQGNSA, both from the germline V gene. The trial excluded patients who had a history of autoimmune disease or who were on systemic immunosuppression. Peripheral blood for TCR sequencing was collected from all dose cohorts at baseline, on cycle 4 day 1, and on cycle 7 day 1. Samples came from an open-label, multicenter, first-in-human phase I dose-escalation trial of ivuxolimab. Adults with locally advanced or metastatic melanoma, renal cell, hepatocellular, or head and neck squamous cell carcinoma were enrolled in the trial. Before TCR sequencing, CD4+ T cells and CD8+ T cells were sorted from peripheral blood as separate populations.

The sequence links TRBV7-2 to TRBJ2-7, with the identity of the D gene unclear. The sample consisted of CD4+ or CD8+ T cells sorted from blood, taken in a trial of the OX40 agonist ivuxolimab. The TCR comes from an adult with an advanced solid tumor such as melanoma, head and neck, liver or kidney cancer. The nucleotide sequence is TGTGCCAGCAGCTTAGTCCCGTTTGGGCAGACCTACGAGCAGTACTTC. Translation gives CASSLVPFGQTYEQYF. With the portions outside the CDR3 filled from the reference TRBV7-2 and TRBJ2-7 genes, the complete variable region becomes GAGVSQSPSNKVTEKGKDVELRCDPISGHTALYWYRQSLGQGLEFLIYFQGNSAPDKSGLPSDRFSAERTGGSVSTLTIQRTQQEDSAVYLCASSLVPFGQTYEQYFGPGTRLTVT.